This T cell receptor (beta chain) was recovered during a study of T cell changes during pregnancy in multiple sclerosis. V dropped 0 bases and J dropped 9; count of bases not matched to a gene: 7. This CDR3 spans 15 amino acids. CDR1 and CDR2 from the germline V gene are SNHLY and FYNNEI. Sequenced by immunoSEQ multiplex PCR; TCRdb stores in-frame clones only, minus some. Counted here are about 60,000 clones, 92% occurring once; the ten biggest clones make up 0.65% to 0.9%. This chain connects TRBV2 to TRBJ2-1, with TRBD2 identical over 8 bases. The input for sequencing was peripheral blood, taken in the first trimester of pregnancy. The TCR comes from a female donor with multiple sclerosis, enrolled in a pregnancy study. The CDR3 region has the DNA TGTGCCAGCAGTGAAGCTCACGGGGGGGAGGGTGAGCAGTTCTTC. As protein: CASSEAHGGEGEQFF.